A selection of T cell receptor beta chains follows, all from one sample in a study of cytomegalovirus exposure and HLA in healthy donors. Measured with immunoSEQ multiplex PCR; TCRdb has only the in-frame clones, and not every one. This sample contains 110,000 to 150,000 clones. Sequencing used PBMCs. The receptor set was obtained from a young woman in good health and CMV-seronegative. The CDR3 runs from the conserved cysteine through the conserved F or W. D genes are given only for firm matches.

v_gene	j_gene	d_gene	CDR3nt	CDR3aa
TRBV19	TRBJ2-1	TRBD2	TGTGCCAGTAGTTTCACAAAGCGGGAGAGGATCTACAATGAGCAGTTCTTC	CASSFTKRERIYNEQFF
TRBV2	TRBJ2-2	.	TGTGCCAGCAACCGGGGTTTGAACACCGGGGAGCTGTTTTTT	CASNRGLNTGELFF
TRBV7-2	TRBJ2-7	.	TGTGCCAGCAGCTTAGAACTATTGGCGTACGAGCAGTACTTC	CASSLELLAYEQYF
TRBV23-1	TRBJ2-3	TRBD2	TGCGCCAGCAGTCAATCTATAAGGCGACTAGCGGGAAATAACCTACCCACCCATACGCAGTATTTT	CASSQSIRRLAGNNLPTHTQYF
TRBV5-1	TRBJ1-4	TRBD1	TGCGCCAGCAGCGAAGGGGGCTCGGTTAATGAAAAACTGTTTTTT	CASSEGGSVNEKLFF
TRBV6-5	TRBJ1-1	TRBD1	TGTGCCAGCAGTAGCCGACAGGGAGGTCCTGAAGCTTTCTTT	CASSSRQGGPEAFF
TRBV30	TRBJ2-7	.	TGTGCCTGGAGTGTACGGGGGTACGAGCAGTACTTC	CAWSVRGYEQYF
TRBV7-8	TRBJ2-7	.	TGTGCCAGCAGCCCAGACACCTACGAGCAGTACTTC	CASSPDTYEQYF
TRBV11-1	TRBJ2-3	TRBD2	TGTGCCAGCAGCGGGACTAGCATATCGGATACGCAGTATTTT	CASSGTSISDTQYF
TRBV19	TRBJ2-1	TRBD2	TGTGCCAGTAGTATAAGACTAGCGGGAGGTTTCAATGAGCAGTTCTTC	CASSIRLAGGFNEQFF
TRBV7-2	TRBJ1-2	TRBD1	TGTGCCAGCAGCATCACAGGACAGGGGGCATATGGCTACACCTTC	CASSITGQGAYGYTF
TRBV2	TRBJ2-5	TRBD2	TGTGCCAGCAGTGAGGGGCTAGCGGGAGGTCAAGAGACCCAGTACTTC	CASSEGLAGGQETQYF
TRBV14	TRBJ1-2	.	TGTGCCAGCAGCCAAGATCTGGGCTGGGGCGACTATGGCTACACCTTC	CASSQDLGWGDYGYTF
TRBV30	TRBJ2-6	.	TGTGCCTGGGGAAAAGTTAGGACAGTCCCTAGCTCTGGGGCCAACGTCCTGACTTTC	CAWGKVRTVPSSGANVLTF
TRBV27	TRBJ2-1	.	TGTGCCAGCAGTCTCCGGGGGTCCTCCTACAATGAGCAGTTCTTC	CASSLRGSSYNEQFF
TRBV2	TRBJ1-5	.	TGTGCCAGCAGTGAAGCGCTTTCAGGGAATCAGCCCCAGCATTTT	CASSEALSGNQPQHF
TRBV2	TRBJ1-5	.	TGTGCCAGCAGTGAGAGGGGGATTCAGCCCCAGCATTTT	CASSERGIQPQHF
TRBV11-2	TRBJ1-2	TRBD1	TGTGCCAGCAGTGGACAGGGATTGTACTATGGCTACACCTTC	CASSGQGLYYGYTF
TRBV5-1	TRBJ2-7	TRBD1	TGCGCCAGCAGCTTGGGGCAGGGGGCCTACGAGCAGTACTTC	CASSLGQGAYEQYF
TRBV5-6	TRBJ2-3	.	TGTGCCAGCAGCTTGGGCGGGGGCGAGACAGATACGCAGTATTTT	CASSLGGGETDTQYF
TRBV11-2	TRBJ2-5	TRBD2	TGTGCCAGCAGCTTCGCTAGCGGGAGGGAGACCCAGTACTTC	CASSFASGRETQYF
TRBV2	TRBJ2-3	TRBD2	TGTGCCAGCAGTGGTCGGGGGGTCCTTAGCGGAACCACAGATACGCAGTATTTT	CASSGRGVLSGTTDTQYF
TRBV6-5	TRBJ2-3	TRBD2	TGTGCCAGCAGTCGAGTAGCGGGGACCACAGATACGCAGTATTTT	CASSRVAGTTDTQYF
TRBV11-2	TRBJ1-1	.	TGTGCCAGCAGCGCAAGCCTAGACGATGAAGCTTTCTTT	CASSASLDDEAFF
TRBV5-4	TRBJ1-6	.	TGTGCCAGCAGCTTGGGGCCACAGGTGGTGAAAATGACACCCCTCCACTTT	CASSLGPQVVKMTPLHF
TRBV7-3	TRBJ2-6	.	TGTGCCAGCAGCTTAAGGCCGGGTTCTGGGGCCAACGTCCTGACTTTC	CASSLRPGSGANVLTF
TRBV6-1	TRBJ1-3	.	TGTGCCAGCAGTGATTGGGTTTTCAGAGGGGGAGAGGGAAACACCATATATTTT	CASSDWVFRGGEGNTIYF
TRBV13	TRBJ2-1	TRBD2	TGTGCCAGCAGCCCCATCGACGGGAGGGCCTGGAATGAGCAGTTCTTC	CASSPIDGRAWNEQFF
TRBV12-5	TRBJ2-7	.	TGTGCTAGTGGCCTCCTCTACGAGCAGTACTTC	CASGLLYEQYF
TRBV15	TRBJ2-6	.	TGTGCCACCAGCAGAGATCAGGGCTCTGGGGCCAACGTCCTGACTTTC	CATSRDQGSGANVLTF
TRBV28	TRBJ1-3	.	TGTGCCAGCAGAGGAGGTGGAAACACCATATATTTT	CASRGGGNTIYF
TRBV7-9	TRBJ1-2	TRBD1	TGTGCCAGCAGCTTAGCGACAGGGACTCCTGGCTACACCTTC	CASSLATGTPGYTF